This T cell receptor beta chain was profiled in a study of blood T cell repertoires in COVID-19. Overall study context: Sites across the United States, Italy and Spain contributed samples from acute and convalescent COVID-19. The analysed material was cDNA or gDNA that came from T cells, B-cell-depleted T cells, or PBMCs.

Enrolled through a virtual design, the participants were between about 18 and 100 years of age and came from some 25 US areas. In Cohort 3, a recovered donor had either two negative PCRs, clearance, or symptom resolution. The table came from immunoSEQ multiplex PCR; TCRdb's copy has only in-frame clones and leaves some out. The data hold 310,000 or so clones, with over 80% observed a single time. The CDR3 contains 13 residues. Deletions cut 0 bases from V and 4 bases from J, with 6 bases between. The V gene's germline CDR1 is SGHDN and CDR2 FVKESK. The sequencing input was PBMCs or T cells enriched from blood (not recorded which). The rearrangement joins TRBV14 to TRBJ1-2, with D unclear. This receptor was taken from a woman aged 18-30 years who had recovered from COVID-19. The CDR3 sequence: CASSQEATYGYTF. The CDR3 bases are TGTGCCAGCAGCCAAGAAGCCACCTATGGCTACACCTTC.